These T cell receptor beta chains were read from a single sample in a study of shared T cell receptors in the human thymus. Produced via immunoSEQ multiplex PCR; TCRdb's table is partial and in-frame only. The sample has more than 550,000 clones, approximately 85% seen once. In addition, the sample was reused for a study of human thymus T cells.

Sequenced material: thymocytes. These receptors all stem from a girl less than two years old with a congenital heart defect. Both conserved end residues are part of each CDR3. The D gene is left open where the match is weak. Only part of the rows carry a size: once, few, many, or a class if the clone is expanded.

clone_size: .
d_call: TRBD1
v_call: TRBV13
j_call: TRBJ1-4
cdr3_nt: TGTGCCAGCAGCTTAGGCCGACAGGGGTCGGATGAAAAACTGTTTTTT
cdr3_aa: CASSLGRQGSDEKLFF

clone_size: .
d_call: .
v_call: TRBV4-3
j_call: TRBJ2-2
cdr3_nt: TGCGCCAGCAGCCAAGAACTGACCGGGGAGCTGTTTTTT
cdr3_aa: CASSQELTGELFF

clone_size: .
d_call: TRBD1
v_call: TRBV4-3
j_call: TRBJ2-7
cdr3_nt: TGCGCCAGCAGCCAACCGCCGGACAGGGTGAGAACCGTCTCCTACGAGCAGTACTTC
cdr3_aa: CASSQPPDRVRTVSYEQYF

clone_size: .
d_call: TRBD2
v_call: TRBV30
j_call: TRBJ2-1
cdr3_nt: TGTGCTTCGGGGGGGCAATGGTCCTACAATGAGCAGTTCTTC
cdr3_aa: CASGGQWSYNEQFF

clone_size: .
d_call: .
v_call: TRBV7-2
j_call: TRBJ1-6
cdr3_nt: TGTGCCAGCAGCTTTACGGGGGTACCCCTCCACTTT
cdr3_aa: CASSFTGVPLHF

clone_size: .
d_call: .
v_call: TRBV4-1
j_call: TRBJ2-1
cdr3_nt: TGCGCCAGCAGCCAAGGTAGTCCGTACAATGAGCAGTTCTTC
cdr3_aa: CASSQGSPYNEQFF

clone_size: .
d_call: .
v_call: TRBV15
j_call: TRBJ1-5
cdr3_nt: TGTGCCACCAGCAGACCGTTACAGCCCCAGCATTTT
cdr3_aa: CATSRPLQPQHF

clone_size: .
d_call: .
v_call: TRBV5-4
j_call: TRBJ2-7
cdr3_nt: TGTGCCAGCAGCTTGGGGGCAGGGTTAAACTTC
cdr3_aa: CASSLGAGLNF

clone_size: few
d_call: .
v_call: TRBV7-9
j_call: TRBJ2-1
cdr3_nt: TGTGCCAGCAGCTTAGAGACCGGGAGCTCCTACAATGAGCAGTTCTTC
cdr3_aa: CASSLETGSSYNEQFF

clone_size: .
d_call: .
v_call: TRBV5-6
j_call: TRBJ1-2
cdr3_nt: TGTGCCAGCAAGGGCCGGGAACACTATGGCTACACCTTC
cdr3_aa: CASKGREHYGYTF

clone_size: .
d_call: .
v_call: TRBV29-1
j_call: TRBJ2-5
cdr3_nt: TGCAGCGTTCACATACAGAGAATGTACCAAGAGACCCAGTACTTC
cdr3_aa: CSVHIQRMYQETQYF

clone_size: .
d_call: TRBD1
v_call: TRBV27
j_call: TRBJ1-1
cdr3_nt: TGTGCCAGCAGCCCCGCTGGGACAGGGCATTTCACTGAAGCTTTCTTT
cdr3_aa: CASSPAGTGHFTEAFF

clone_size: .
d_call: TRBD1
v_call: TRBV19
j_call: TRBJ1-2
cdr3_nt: TGTGCCAGTAGACTACAGGGGCGGGGAACCGGCTACACCTTC
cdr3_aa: CASRLQGRGTGYTF

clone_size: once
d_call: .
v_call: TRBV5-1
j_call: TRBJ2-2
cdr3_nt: TGCGCCAGCAGCTTGATATTCCTGGGTCGGGGAGGCACCGGGGAGCTGTTTTTT
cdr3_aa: CASSLIFLGRGGTGELFF

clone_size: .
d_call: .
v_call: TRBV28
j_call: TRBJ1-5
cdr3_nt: TGTGCCAGCAGCTTACCGGGTGGGTCTCAGCCCCAGCATTTT
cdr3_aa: CASSLPGGSQPQHF

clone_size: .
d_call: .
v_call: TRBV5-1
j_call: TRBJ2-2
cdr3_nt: TGCGCCAGCAGCTTGTCCAGGGATCAGGGGGAGCTGTTTTTT
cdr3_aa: CASSLSRDQGELFF

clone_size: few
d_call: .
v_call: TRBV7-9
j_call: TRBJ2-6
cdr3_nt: TGTGCAGCCAGCGGCAGACGCTACCCATCTGGGGCCAACGTCCTGACTTTC
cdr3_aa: CAASGRRYPSGANVLTF

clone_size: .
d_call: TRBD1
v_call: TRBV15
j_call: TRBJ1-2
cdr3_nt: TGTGCCACCAGCTCCCGGGACAGTCATATCAACTATGGCTACACCTTC
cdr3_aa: CATSSRDSHINYGYTF

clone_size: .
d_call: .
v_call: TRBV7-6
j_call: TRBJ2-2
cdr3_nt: TGTGCCAGCAGCTCCCTTAGCGGAACGAACACCGGGGAGCTGTTTTTT
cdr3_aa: CASSSLSGTNTGELFF

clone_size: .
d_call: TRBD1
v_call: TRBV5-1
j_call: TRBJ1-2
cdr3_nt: TGCGCCAGCGGCCCGGACAGGGAGGCGCGGCTCGATGGCTACACCTTC
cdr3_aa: CASGPDREARLDGYTF

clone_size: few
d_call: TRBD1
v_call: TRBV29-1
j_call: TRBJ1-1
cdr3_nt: TGCAGCGTTGAAGATCAGAGGACAGGGATATGGACTGAAGCTTTCTTT
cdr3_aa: CSVEDQRTGIWTEAFF

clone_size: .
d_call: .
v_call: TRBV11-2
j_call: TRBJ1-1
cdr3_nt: TGTGCCAGCAGCTTAGATTGGGGGGGGGTTAACACTGAAGCTTTCTTT
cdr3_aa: CASSLDWGGVNTEAFF

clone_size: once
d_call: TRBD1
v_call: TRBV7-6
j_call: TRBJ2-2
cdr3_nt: TGTGCCAGCAGCTTAGCCACAACAGGGGGCGGGAACACCGGGGAGCTGTTTTTT
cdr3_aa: CASSLATTGGGNTGELFF

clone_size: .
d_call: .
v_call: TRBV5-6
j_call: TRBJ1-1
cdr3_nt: TGTGCCAGCAGCCTGCGGGGACGCGGGGGACCTTGTTGGAACACTGAAGCTTTCTTT
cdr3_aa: CASSLRGRGGPCWNTEAFF

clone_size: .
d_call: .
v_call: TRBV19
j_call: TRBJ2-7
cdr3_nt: TGTGCCAGTAGTATTGCTGACTACTTACCGTCATACGAGCAGTACTTC
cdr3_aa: CASSIADYLPSYEQYF

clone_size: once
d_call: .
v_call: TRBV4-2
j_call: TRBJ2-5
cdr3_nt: TGTGCCAGCAGACCGAGCGGAGATAAAGAGACCCAGTACTTC
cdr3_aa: CASRPSGDKETQYF